This passage covers 16 T cell receptor beta chains from one sample sequenced in a study of regulatory T cells in long-lasting Graves disease. Researchers made TCR beta libraries by using iRepertoire HTBI primers and running Arm-PCR on CDR3 regions. TCRdb ran MiXCR on the multiplex PCR reads and lists one entry per CDR3 protein. The sample has 300,000 to 400,000 distinct CDR3 sequences, approximately 16% seen once. Time point reported: newly diagnosed GD, antithyroid drugs for less than 3 months. Extracted PBMC RNA gave rise to the TCR library. Another study also made use of these data, one on T cells in Graves' hyperthyroidism and ophthalmopathy.

The material was peripheral blood mononuclear cells (PBMCs), obtained at new diagnosis, from a patient treated with antithyroid drugs. The receptors originated from a man between 35 and 55 years old with Graves disease.

The V and J genes are TRBV11-2 and TRBJ2-5, with TRBD2 matching over 13 bases. Unmatched junction bases numbered 19, after V lost 4 bases and J lost 5 bases. The CDR3 length is 20 residues. Germline V gene data show CDR1 as SGHAT and CDR2 as FQNNGV. The CDR3 DNA follows: TGTGCCAGCAGCTCCGGCCGGACTAGCGGGGGATTTGGACGTGGGGAGACCCAGTACTTC. As protein: CASSSGRTSGGFGRGETQYF.

This clonotype showed up many times. The rearrangement uses TRBV10-3 and TRBJ2-7, with TRBD1 matching over 7 bases. CDR3 length equals 16 residues. CDR1 is ENHRY and CDR2 is SYGVKD in the germline V gene. Germline trimming cut 6 bases from V and 0 bases from J; bases unmatched to any gene: 11. The CDR3 here is CAIRRDDRASSYEQYF. The CDR3 nucleotides are TGTGCCATCAGACGTGACGACAGGGCGAGCTCCTACGAGCAGTACTTC.

The chain joins TRBV2 to TRBJ2-7, with D unresolved. The CDR3 has 14 residues. The germline V gene encodes CDR1 SNHLY and CDR2 FYNNEI. V dropped 5 bases and J dropped 9 bases, with 20 bases sitting between them. The CDR3 loop reads CASSPSYTVPGQYF. The CDR3 bases are TGTGCCAGCAGTCCTTCCTACACGGTTCCCGGGCAGTACTTC.

The V gene is TRBV3-1, the J gene TRBJ2-6; TRBD1 is a possible D gene (6 bases). The CDR3 runs 18 residues. With 1 base removed from V and 2 bases from J, the gap between germline ends came to 15 bases. Germline V CDR1 and CDR2: LGHDT, YNNKEL (reference sequence). CDR3 sequence (DNA): TGTGCCAGCAGCCAAGTAAGGGGGAATAGTGCTGGGGCCAACGTCCTGACTTTC. It specifies CASSQVRGNSAGANVLTF.

The table lists this clonotype with a few counts. This chain's CDR3 is CATSGAETKTQYF. The DNA for the CDR3 is TGTGCCACCAGTGGAGCAGAGACAAAGACCCAGTACTTC. The gene calls are TRBV24-1 and TRBJ2-5; D not resolved. The ends were cut back, 5 bases at V and 6 bases at J, with 12 bases in the middle. In germline, CDR1 is KGHDR, CDR2 SFDVKD. The CDR3 has 13 amino acids.

In regard to this clonotype: A much larger clone lies one base from this, so it may be a read error. The chain recombines TRBV20-1 with TRBJ2-7; D call uncertain. The V gene lost 1 base and the J gene lost 7 bases, with 20 bases spanning the gap. The CDR3 runs to 15 residues. Germline CDR1 reads DFQATT; CDR2 reads SNEGSKA (reference sequence). The CDR3 sequence: CSARVETLSGNEQYF. The CDR3 DNA follows: TGCAGTGCTAGAGTCGAGACCTTGTCGGGCAATGAGCAGTACTTC.

This clonotype showed up many times. V is TRBV12-3 or TRBV12-4 and J is TRBJ1-4, with 8 bases that match TRBD1. Trimming took 5 bases from V and 5 from J; bases not matched to a gene: 4. The CDR3 loop spans 14 amino acids. CDR3 nucleotides: TGTGCCAGCAGTCCGACAGGGGCAAATGAAAAACTGTTTTTT. This encodes CASSPTGANEKLFF.

This clonotype occurred many times. The chain carries TRBV2 and TRBJ1-1, with no clear D. CDR1 is SNHLY and CDR2 is FYNNEI in the germline V gene. The ends were cut back, 3 bases at V and 1 base at J, with 9 bases in the middle. This CDR3 region has 14 residues. CDR3: CASSERQRNTEAFF. In DNA, the CDR3 is TGTGCCAGCAGTGAGAGACAAAGGAACACTGAAGCTTTCTTT.

V and J are TRBV10-3 and TRBJ2-3, with 9 bases that match TRBD2. In germline, CDR1 is ENHRY, CDR2 SYGVKD. The CDR3 has 14 amino acids. Trimming at V came to 6 bases and at J to 2 bases, leaving 3 bases not matched to a gene. For the CDR3, the DNA is TGTGCCATCAGATTAGCGGGGGACACAGATACGCAGTATTTT. Its protein is CAIRLAGDTDTQYF.

This clonotype was counted ten times or more. This chain uses TRBV11-2 with TRBJ2-2, with 7 bases identical to TRBD1. The CDR3 extends over 17 amino acids. From germline, CDR1 is SGHAT and CDR2 FQNNGV. The trim removed 2 bases at V and 1 base at J, leaving 7 bases unmatched. The CDR3 is CASSLPYRGRNTGELFF. The CDR3 DNA reads as TGTGCCAGCAGCTTACCGTACAGGGGTAGGAACACCGGGGAGCTGTTTTTT. Filled out from reference TRBV11-2 and TRBJ2-2, the complete variable domain reads EAGVAQSPRYKIIEKRQSVAFWCNPISGHATLYWYQQILGQGPKLLIQFQNNGVVDDSQLPKDRFSAERLKGVDSTLKIQPAKLEDSAVYLCASSLPYRGRNTGELFFGEGSRLTVL.

This clonotype has ten or more counts. The chain carries TRBV2 and TRBJ1-2, with D possibly TRBD1 on 6 matching bases. The CDR3 is 14 residues long. Germline loops: CDR1 SNHLY, CDR2 FYNNEI. With 11 bases removed from V and 1 base from J, the gap between germline ends came to 17 bases. CDR3 sequence: CAGAPDRLNYGYTF. The DNA for the CDR3 is TGTGCCGGAGCCCCTGACAGGCTTAACTATGGCTACACCTTC.

In its sample, this clonotype was seen a few times. The V and J genes are TRBV14 and TRBJ1-2; weak D call: TRBD1 (5 bases). Germline V gene data show CDR1 as SGHDN and CDR2 as FVKESK. Trimming pared 2 bases from V and 3 bases from J, leaving 7 bases between. The CDR3 totals 13 residues. The CDR3: CASSQQGYYGYTF. The CDR3 nucleotides read TGTGCCAGCAGCCAACAGGGATACTATGGCTACACCTTC.

This clonotype was seen repeatedly, ten times or more. J is TRBJ2-7 and V is TRBV6-1, with D unresolved. Trimming removed 0 bases from V and 4 bases from J, with 4 bases in between. Germline V gives CDR1 MNHNS, CDR2 SASEGT. The CDR3 is 12 amino acids. The chain's CDR3 is CASSEAAYEQYF. The CDR3 DNA reads TGTGCCAGCAGTGAAGCGGCTTACGAGCAGTACTTC.

This clonotype was picked up a small number of times. The V and J genes are TRBV27 and TRBJ2-7, with D possibly being TRBD2 (6 bases). CDR3 length: 14 amino acids. V lost 5 bases and J lost 2, with 13 bases in between. Germline CDR1 and CDR2: MNHEY and SMNVEV (reference sequence). CDR3 coding DNA: TGTGCCAGCAGTCAAATCGGGGGTCCCTACGAGCAGTACTTC. Translating gives CASSQIGGPYEQYF.

The V call is TRBV9, the J call TRBJ2-6; D is uncertain. V shed 4 bases and J shed 2 bases, with 13 bases lying between them. The CDR3 sequence is 16 residues long. Germline V gives CDR1 SGDLS, CDR2 YYNGEE. As DNA, the CDR3 is TGTGCCAGCAGCTTTGGACGGAACACTGGGGCCAACGTCCTGACTTTC. This translates into CASSFGRNTGANVLTF.

At least ten counts were recorded for this clonotype. The rearrangement links TRBV2 to TRBJ1-1; 7 bases fit TRBD1. Unmatched junction bases numbered 5, after V lost 2 bases and J lost 8 bases. Germline CDR1 and CDR2: SNHLY and FYNNEI. The length of the CDR3 is 13 residues. The chain's CDR3 is CASSESRQGEAFF. DNA of the CDR3: TGTGCCAGCAGTGAAAGTAGACAGGGCGAAGCTTTCTTT.